Listed here are 8 T cell receptor beta chains from one sample, sequenced in a study of shared clonotypes between healthy human individuals. Sequencing used immunoSEQ multiplex PCR; TCRdb keeps in-frame clones, though not all of them. The profile covers some 800,000 clones, with 80% to 95% appearing a single time and less than 25% taken by the ten largest. Naive CD8 populations comprised CD45RO-negative cells positively selected for CCR7, excluding terminally differentiated effector memory CD45RA+ cells. Material for sequencing was naive CD8+ T cells sorted from blood. Receptors originate from a man between 25 and 39 years old in good health.

The V and J genes are TRBV5-5 and TRBJ2-5; D is perhaps TRBD2 (5 bases). Germline lookup yields CDR1 SGHKS and CDR2 YYEKEE (reference sequence). The V end was cut by 1 base, the J end by 2 bases, with 12 bases between. The CDR3 is 15 residues long. In nucleotides, the CDR3 is TGTGCCAGCAGCTTGCAAGCGGAGCCTCAAGAGACCCAGTACTTC. Its protein product is CASSLQAEPQETQYF. Using reference TRBV5-5 and TRBJ2-5 for the parts outside the CDR3, the full variable domain is DAGVTQSPTHLIKTRGQQVTLRCSPISGHKSVSWYQQVLGQGPQFIFQYYEKEERGRGNFPDRFSARQFPNYSSELNVNALLLGDSALYLCASSLQAEPQETQYFGPGTRLLVL.

This chain uses TRBV28 with TRBJ2-7, with TRBD1 matching 7 bases. The V gene end was trimmed by 6 bases and the J gene end by 5 bases; junction bases not matched to a gene: 16. CDR1 MDHEN and CDR2 SYDVKM come from the germline V gene. The CDR3 consists of 16 residues. CDR3 loop: CASSHNPTGFRDEQYF. For the CDR3, the DNA is TGTGCCAGCAGCCATAACCCGACAGGGTTTAGGGACGAGCAGTACTTC.

The chain joins TRBV11-2 to TRBJ2-7; no clear D. The germline V gene encodes CDR1 SGHAT and CDR2 FQNNGV. The V end lost 5 bases, the J end lost 2 bases, and 7 bases lay between the germline ends. This CDR3 contains 12 residues. CDR3 amino acids: CASSPTAYEQYF. Here the CDR3 DNA reads TGTGCCAGCAGCCCGACCGCCTACGAGCAGTACTTC.

The rearrangement uses TRBV27 and TRBJ2-1; 12 bases agree with TRBD2. CDR3 length: 17 amino acids. V dropped 8 bases and J dropped 0; count of bases not matched to a gene: 8. The germline V gene has CDR1 MNHEY and CDR2 SMNVEV (reference sequence). CDR3 residues: CASLPLAGGFSYNEQFF. CDR3 nucleotide sequence: TGTGCCAGCCTACCTCTAGCGGGAGGGTTCTCCTACAATGAGCAGTTCTTC.

The rearrangement joins TRBV9 to TRBJ2-5; D is unclear. The CDR3 runs to 11 residues. CDR1 is SGDLS, CDR2 YYNGEE, per germline. V was pared by 7 bases and J by 8 bases, with 12 bases between. CDR3 coding DNA: TGTGCCAGCGGTGTACCAGGAACCCAGTACTTC. This translates into CASGVPGTQYF.

This clone was seen once. CDR3 region: CASSRTSGRGNEQFF. CDR3 DNA sequence: TGTGCCAGCAGCAGGACTAGCGGGAGAGGCAATGAGCAGTTCTTC. The chain is built from TRBV2 and TRBJ2-1; 13 bases line up with TRBD2. The J segment lost 6 bases and the V segment lost 6 bases, leaving 5 bases of the junction unmatched. CDR1 and CDR2 (germline): SNHLY, FYNNEI. The CDR3 consists of 15 residues.

The chain recombines TRBV28 with TRBJ2-1; perhaps TRBD2 as D (6 bases). This CDR3 comprises 16 residues. CDR1 and CDR2 from the germline V gene are MDHEN and SYDVKM. The ends were cut back, 2 bases at V and 8 bases at J, with 19 bases in the middle. The CDR3 region is CASSLIGGRASDEQFF. The CDR3 DNA reads as TGTGCCAGCAGTTTAATTGGAGGGCGGGCCTCCGATGAGCAGTTCTTC. Using reference TRBV28 and TRBJ2-1 for the parts outside the CDR3, the full variable domain is DVKVTQSSRYLVKRTGEKVFLECVQDMDHENMFWYRQDPGLGLRLIYFSYDVKMKEKGDIPEGYSVSREKKERFSLILESASTNQTSMYLCASSLIGGRASDEQFFGPGTRLTVL.

V usage is TRBV5-1 and J usage is TRBJ1-4; D is possibly TRBD1 (6 bases). CDR3 size: 16 residues. Deletions cut 4 bases from V and 3 bases from J, with 16 bases between. CDR1 and CDR2 from the germline V gene are SGHRS and YFSETQ. The CDR3 DNA sequence: TGCGCCAGCAGCATCCACCCGGGGGCATCTAATGAAAAACTGTTTTTT. This encodes CASSIHPGASNEKLFF.